Listed below are T cell receptor beta chains from one sample, sequenced in a study of cytomegalovirus exposure and HLA in healthy donors. Some clones are missing from TCRdb's copy, which holds only in-frame ones; the method was immunoSEQ multiplex PCR. This repertoire shows around 170,000 clones, 80% found once; its top ten account for about 1.9%. The sample taken for sequencing was PBMCs. These receptors came from a woman younger than 45 in good health and CMV-seronegative. Each CDR3 is given with its conserved first and last residue. D genes are given only for firm matches. Not all rows give a size; the values are once, few, many and, for expanded clones, a class.

TGTGCCAGCAGCCTACAACCGGGACTCAACGAAGAGACCCAGTACTTC	CASSLQPGLNEETQYF	-	TRBJ2-5	TRBV7-3	-
TGTGCCAGCGGGGACAGCACAGCTGGAAACACCATATATTTT	CASGDSTAGNTIYF	TRBD1	TRBJ1-3	TRBV6-6	-
TGTGCCAGCTCACGGGAGGGGCAAGGAAACACCATATATTTT	CASSREGQGNTIYF	-	TRBJ1-3	TRBV9	-
TGCGCCAGCAGTGTGTCCCGGGTCCTCAATGAGCAGTTCTTC	CASSVSRVLNEQFF	-	TRBJ2-1	TRBV10-1	once
TGTGCCAGCAGTTACTCGGCTCAAGGGACTTCTTACGAGCAGTACTTC	CASSYSAQGTSYEQYF	-	TRBJ2-7	TRBV6-5	-
TGTGCCAGCAGCCGGGGGTTTTACGAGCAGTACTTC	CASSRGFYEQYF	-	TRBJ2-7	TRBV7-9	-
TGTGCCAGCAGCTCAGGACAGGGAGGGGAGAACACTGAAGCTTTCTTT	CASSSGQGGENTEAFF	TRBD1	TRBJ1-1	TRBV7-9	-
TGTGCCAGCAGCCAAGCCAAGGGGGAGAGCGGTGAAGCTTTCTTT	CASSQAKGESGEAFF	-	TRBJ1-1	TRBV14	-
TGCGCCAGCAGCATAGCGACAGGGGGGGACACTGAAGCTTTCTTT	CASSIATGGDTEAFF	TRBD1	TRBJ1-1	TRBV5-1	-
TGCAGCGTCGGCGCAGGGGGGCGGAACGGGGAGCTGTTTTTT	CSVGAGGRNGELFF	-	TRBJ2-2	TRBV29-1	-
TGTGCCAGCAGTGACGCGCAGATACAGTATGAAAAACTGTTTTTT	CASSDAQIQYEKLFF	-	TRBJ1-4	TRBV6-1	-
TGCAGCGTTGTAGGGCAGGGTCGTTCACCCCTCCACTTT	CSVVGQGRSPLHF	-	TRBJ1-6	TRBV29-1	once
TGTGCCTGGAGTCCATACCAGGGGATCACTGAAGCTTTCTTT	CAWSPYQGITEAFF	-	TRBJ1-1	TRBV30	few
TGCGCCAGCAGCTTGGCCGGGACAGGGACGAGGGGAAGTGAAGCTTTCTTT	CASSLAGTGTRGSEAFF	TRBD1	TRBJ1-1	TRBV5-1	-